These 13 T cell receptor beta chains originate from one sample sequenced in a study of cytomegalovirus exposure and HLA in healthy donors. 60 Vbeta and 13 Jbeta primers were used in PCR. Only in-frame clones appear in the TCRdb table, and some are missing; sequencing was by immunoSEQ multiplex PCR. The table shows under 150,000 clones, with approximately 69% occurring only once. The sample comprised PBMCs. The receptors were sampled from a woman aged 40 to 55 in good health and CMV-seropositive.

The V call is TRBV5-6, the J call TRBJ2-3, with a possible D match to TRBD1 (6 bases). The CDR3 is 13 amino acids. Per germline, CDR1 SGHDT and CDR2 YYEEEE. V was shortened by 3 bases and J by 4 bases, with 9 bases between the two germline ends. The CDR3 is CASSSAGADTQYF. The DNA of the CDR3 is TGTGCCAGCAGCTCCGCAGGGGCAGATACGCAGTATTTT.

This clone appeared a single time. The CDR3 region has the DNA TGTGCCATCAGTGACCCCGACGGTCAGGAGGTTGGAGCTTTCTTT. This codes for CAISDPDGQEVGAFF. The rearrangement joins TRBV10-3 to TRBJ1-1, with D uncertain. Germline V gives CDR1 ENHRY, CDR2 SYGVKD. Trimming removed 3 bases from V and 10 bases from J, with 21 bases in between. The CDR3 covers 15 residues.

The V and J genes are TRBV9 and TRBJ2-2; 8 positions match TRBD1. Germline trimming cut 3 bases from V and 4 bases from J; bases unmatched to any gene: 8. This CDR3 contains 16 residues. Germline lookup yields CDR1 SGDLS and CDR2 YYNGEE. CDR3 DNA: TGTGCCAGCAGCGGTGGGACAGGCTGGGGCACCGGGGAGCTGTTTTTT. Its protein is CASSGGTGWGTGELFF.

The chain recombines TRBV15 with TRBJ1-1; 12 bases match TRBD1. This CDR3 is built from 15 residues. Germline V gene lookup returns CDR1 LNHNV and CDR2 YYDKDF (reference sequence). V was clipped by 0 bases and J by 9 bases; unmatched bases: 5. CDR3 nucleotides: TGTGCCACCAGCAGAGATTGGGACAGGGGGCCCAAAGCTTTCTTT. It translates to CATSRDWDRGPKAFF.

This clone was observed at least ten times. This chain joins TRBV12-5 and TRBJ1-1; 8 bases align to TRBD1. J was trimmed by 7 bases and V by 3 bases; bases with no gene match: 13. CDR1 and CDR2 from the germline V gene are LGHNT and FRNRAP. The CDR3 has 16 residues. In DNA, the CDR3 is TGTGCTAGTGGTTTCTCTCAACAGGGGGAGGTTGGTGAAGCTTTCTTT. It codes for CASGFSQQGEVGEAFF.

The chain has TRBV7-9 and TRBJ2-5; 9 bases align to TRBD1. The ends lost 5 bases at V and 9 bases at J; junction bases unmatched: 10. CDR3 length: 14 amino acids. Germline lookup yields CDR1 SEHNR and CDR2 FQNEAQ (reference sequence). The CDR3, as DNA: TGTGCCAGCAGCCGAGAGACAGGGGGTCTCCCCCAGTACTTC. This codes for CASSRETGGLPQYF.

This chain links TRBV7-2 with TRBJ2-5, with a weak D call TRBD2 (6 bases). Germline V gene data show CDR1 as SGHTA and CDR2 as FQGNSA. The CDR3 contains 13 residues. Between the trimmed V and J ends, which lost 4 bases and 9 bases, there was a span of 15 bases. Here the CDR3 DNA reads TGTGCCAGCAGCTCGTCCCCCGGAGGGGCCCAGTACTTC. Its protein product is CASSSSPGGAQYF.

The rearrangement uses TRBV27 and TRBJ1-2, with a possible D match to TRBD1 (6 bases). There are 13 residues in the CDR3. V was cut by 0 bases and J by 7 bases, with 9 bases left in between. Germline V gene lookup returns CDR1 MNHEY and CDR2 SMNVEV (reference sequence). The CDR3 DNA sequence: TGTGCCAGCAGTTTATCGGCCAGGGGTGGCTACACCTTC. This gives the protein CASSLSARGGYTF.

J is TRBJ2-3 and V is TRBV7-6; D is undetermined. V was pared by 0 bases and J by 6 bases, with 4 bases between. CDR1 SGHVS and CDR2 FNYEAQ come from the germline V gene. The CDR3 runs 12 residues. CDR3 sequence: CASSLARDTQYF. The CDR3 nucleotides read TGTGCCAGCAGCTTAGCGAGGGATACGCAGTATTTT. Complete variable domain (other parts from reference TRBV7-6 and TRBJ2-3): GAGVSQSPRYKVTKRGQDVALRCDPISGHVSLYWYRQALGQGPEFLTYFNYEAQQDKSGLPNDRFSAERPEGSISTLTIQRTEQRDSAMYRCASSLARDTQYFGPGTRLTVL.

The rearrangement links TRBV6-1 to TRBJ1-1, with D uncertain. The CDR3 has 14 amino acids. CDR1 is MNHNS, CDR2 SASEGT, per germline. V dropped 2 bases and J dropped 4 bases, with 11 bases sitting between them. CDR3 nucleotides: TGTGCCAGCAGTGAACGTGACGGGGTCACTGAAGCTTTCTTT. Its protein product is CASSERDGVTEAFF.

The V gene is TRBV4-2, the J gene TRBJ2-3, with D perhaps matching TRBD2 (5 bases). CDR1 LGHNA and CDR2 YNFKEQ come from the germline V gene. The V gene lost 0 bases and the J gene lost 6 bases, with 19 bases spanning the gap. The CDR3 extends over 17 amino acids. The CDR3 coding sequence is TGTGCCAGCAGCCAAGAAGTAGGTGTAGCCCCGGGGGATACGCAGTATTTT. This gives the protein CASSQEVGVAPGDTQYF.

The genes are TRBV29-1 and TRBJ2-3, with D maybe TRBD1 (5 bases). CDR3 length: 15 residues. The V end was cut by 4 bases, the J end by 0 bases, with 14 bases between. Germline loops: CDR1 SQVTM, CDR2 ANQGSEA. CDR3 region: CSVVGAILSTDTQYF. DNA of the CDR3: TGCAGCGTTGTTGGGGCCATACTTAGCACAGATACGCAGTATTTT.

The V gene is TRBV6-5, the J gene TRBJ2-3; D call uncertain. This CDR3 comprises 16 residues. Germline V gene lookup returns CDR1 MNHEY and CDR2 SVGAGI. The V end lost 0 bases, the J end lost 1 base, and 11 bases lay between the germline ends. CDR3 residues: CASSYSGGLGTDTQYF. The DNA of the CDR3 is TGTGCCAGCAGTTACTCGGGTGGGCTCGGCACAGATACGCAGTATTTT.